There are a few counts of the clone carrying this T cell receptor (beta chain). This record belongs to a study of T cells after yellow fever vaccination. Using its own MiXCR run on the 5' RACE reads, TCRdb lists one record per CDR3 protein. The table includes roughly 50,000 distinct CDR3 sequences, roughly 7.3% detected once. The sequence derives from a man in his late teens or twenties who received the YFV17D yellow fever vaccine. The material was CD8+ T cells sorted from PBMCs, obtained roughly 15 days after the first yellow fever vaccination.

DNA of the CDR3: TGTGTTAGTGCTTTAGCGGGGGGCCCTGTCACAGATACGCAGTATTTT. Its protein product is CVSALAGGPVTDTQYF. The V call is TRBV12-3 or TRBV12-4, the J call TRBJ2-3; 10 nucleotides line up with TRBD2. This CDR3 comprises 16 residues.